These 23 T cell receptor beta chains were all obtained from the same sample, sequenced in a study of cytomegalovirus exposure and HLA in healthy donors. The PCR used 60 Vbeta and 13 Jbeta primers. Only in-frame clones appear in the TCRdb table, and some are missing; sequencing was by immunoSEQ multiplex PCR. The sample lists around 99,000 clones, under 90% seen once, with about 2% in the top ten. Sequenced material: PBMCs. These receptors were collected from a woman aged 25 to 45 in good health and CMV-seronegative.

The chain employs TRBV14 and TRBJ2-5; 8 bases fit TRBD1. Germline CDR1 SGHDN, CDR2 FVKESK. J lost 2 bases, V lost 4 bases, and 12 bases had no gene match. There are 17 residues in the CDR3. The CDR3: CASSRIGQGVWQETQYF. Written as DNA, the CDR3 is TGTGCCAGCAGCCGAATCGGACAGGGAGTTTGGCAAGAGACCCAGTACTTC.

The V gene is TRBV19, the J gene TRBJ2-7; the D gene is possibly TRBD2 (5 bases). The CDR3 contains 15 residues. V lost 3 bases and J lost 4, with 16 bases in between. Germline V gives CDR1 LNHDA, CDR2 SQIVND (reference sequence). The CDR3 coding sequence is TGTGCCAGTAGTATCTCGTGGGAGAGAAGGTACGAGCAGTACTTC. Its translation is CASSISWERRYEQYF.

In its sample, this clone was seen a few times. The chain has TRBV27 and TRBJ2-5; TRBD2 matches 11 bases. The CDR3 has 14 residues. In germline, CDR1 is MNHEY, CDR2 SMNVEV (reference sequence). V trimming: 6 bases; J trimming: 5 bases; junction bases outside the gene matches: 5. CDR3: CASSWGLAAETQYF. In DNA, the CDR3 is TGTGCCAGCAGCTGGGGACTAGCGGCGGAGACCCAGTACTTC.

This chain uses TRBV10-2 with TRBJ2-5; 12 bases map to TRBD2. The J call may be in error: the DNA end matches TRBJ2-7 better. CDR3 length: 16 amino acids. Looked up from germline, CDR1 is WSHSY and CDR2 is SAAADI. CDR3 bases: TGCGCCAGCAGTCAAGGCCTAGCGGGAGGGCTCTACGAGCAGTACTTC. Amino acids: CASSQGLAGGLYEQYF.

The chain has TRBV5-1 and TRBJ2-1, with 7 bases lining up with TRBD2. CDR3 size: 15 residues. J gave up 5 bases and V 0 bases, and 5 bases lay outside the gene matches. Germline lookup yields CDR1 SGHRS and CDR2 YFSETQ. CDR3 DNA: TGCGCCAGCAGCTTGGTGGGGACTACCAACAATGAGCAGTTCTTC. Residues: CASSLVGTTNNEQFF. The full variable domain, completed using reference TRBV5-1 and TRBJ2-1, is KAGVTQTPRYLIKTRGQQVTLSCSPISGHRSVSWYQQTPGQGLQFLFEYFSETQRNKGNFPGRFSGRQFSNSRSEMNVSTLELGDSALYLCASSLVGTTNNEQFFGPGTRLTVL.

This chain uses TRBV7-3 with TRBJ2-1, with TRBD2 identical over 16 bases. The CDR3 consists of 18 residues. The V segment lost 0 bases and the J segment 5 bases; nucleotides outside the gene matches: 4. The germline V gene encodes CDR1 SGHTA and CDR2 FQGTGA. The CDR3 spells CASSLTGLAGGQDNEQFF. CDR3 coding DNA: TGTGCCAGCAGCTTAACGGGACTAGCGGGAGGGCAGGACAATGAGCAGTTCTTC.

This sequence joins TRBV28 and TRBJ2-7; TRBD2 aligns across 11 bases. This CDR3 has 14 residues. CDR1 is MDHEN, CDR2 SYDVKM, per germline. The J segment lost 3 bases and the V segment lost 4 bases, leaving 2 bases of the junction unmatched. The CDR3 sequence is CASSSGTSGYEQYF. CDR3 nucleotides: TGTGCCAGCAGTTCCGGGACTAGCGGCTACGAGCAGTACTTC.

This clone was observed once. This sequence joins TRBV19 and TRBJ1-2; TRBD1 matches at 7 bases. J gave up 7 bases and V 1 base, and 9 bases lay outside the gene matches. Germline lookup yields CDR1 LNHDA and CDR2 SQIVND (reference sequence). CDR3 size: 15 residues. The CDR3 here is CASSIANRGSGGYTF. The CDR3 bases are TGTGCCAGTAGTATAGCTAACAGGGGCTCCGGTGGCTACACCTTC. The full variable domain, in which reference TRBV19 and TRBJ1-2 provide the parts outside the CDR3, is DGGITQSPKYLFRKEGQNVTLSCEQNLNHDAMYWYRQDPGQGLRLIYYSQIVNDFQKGDIAEGYSVSREKKESFPLTVTSAQKNPTAFYLCASSIANRGSGGYTFGSGTRLTVV.

On this clone: Mismatch with germline at one junction end may stem from a read error. This sequence joins TRBV5-1 and TRBJ1-1; no clear D. The germline V gene encodes CDR1 SGHRS and CDR2 YFSETQ. CDR3 size: 12 residues. CDR3 protein: CASSPVYGELVF. The CDR3 DNA reads as TGCGCCAGCAGCCCCGTGTACGGGGAGCTTGTCTTT.

The J gene is TRBJ2-1, the V gene TRBV6-5; a weak D match, TRBD2 (6 bases). Between the trimmed V and J ends, which lost 8 bases and 0 bases, there was a span of 14 bases. CDR3 size: 15 residues. CDR1 MNHEY and CDR2 SVGAGI come from the germline V gene. CDR3 coding DNA: TGTGCCAGCCGAGCGGGTCAAAGCTCCTACAATGAGCAGTTCTTC. Its protein is CASRAGQSSYNEQFF.

This clone occurred a few times. V and J are TRBV7-9 and TRBJ2-1; D uncertain. Germline-derived CDR1 and CDR2 are SEHNR and FQNEAQ (reference sequence). CDR3 size: 16 residues. Trimming took off 5 bases at V and 2 bases at J, with 16 bases between the two ends. The CDR3 nucleotides read TGTGCCAGCAGCCCCCGAGAGAGGATCACCTACAATGAGCAGTTCTTC. This translates into CASSPRERITYNEQFF.

This clone was seen a single time. This chain joins TRBV7-3 and TRBJ2-2, with 9 bases identical to TRBD2. The CDR3 runs to 14 residues. Germline V lookup: CDR1 SGHTA, CDR2 FQGTGA. V was clipped by 3 bases and J by 7 bases; unmatched bases: 3. The CDR3 reads CASSLRGGSGELFF. The CDR3 coding sequence is TGTGCCAGCAGCTTGCGGGGGGGGAGCGGGGAGCTGTTTTTT. Together with reference TRBV7-3 and TRBJ2-2, the CDR3 gives the full variable domain: GAGVSQTPSNKVTEKGKYVELRCDPISGHTALYWYRQSLGQGPEFLIYFQGTGAADDSGLPNDRFFAVRPEGSVSTLKIQRTERGDSAVYLCASSLRGGSGELFFGEGSRLTVL.

This clone was counted between two and nine times. The CDR3 region is CASSPARERYEQYF. CDR3 bases: TGTGCCAGCAGCCCCGCCCGGGAGAGGTACGAGCAGTACTTC. The chain uses TRBV9 and TRBJ2-7, with D tentatively TRBD2 (6 bases). Germline V gene data show CDR1 as SGDLS and CDR2 as YYNGEE. Trimming removed 4 bases from V and 4 bases from J, with 15 bases in between. The CDR3 contains 14 residues.

The chain couples TRBV19 to TRBJ1-2; D perhaps matches TRBD1 (5 bases). Germline V gene data show CDR1 as LNHDA and CDR2 as SQIVND (reference sequence). The CDR3 is 13 residues long. The V end was cut by 6 bases, the J end by 3 bases, with 11 bases between. In nucleotides, the CDR3 is TGTGCCAGTAGCCAGACAGAATACTATGGCTACACCTTC. Its translation: CASSQTEYYGYTF. The full variable domain, with the rest looked up from reference TRBV19 and TRBJ1-2, is DGGITQSPKYLFRKEGQNVTLSCEQNLNHDAMYWYRQDPGQGLRLIYYSQIVNDFQKGDIAEGYSVSREKKESFPLTVTSAQKNPTAFYLCASSQTEYYGYTFGSGTRLTVV.

In this sample, this clone turned up once. This chain joins TRBV21-1 and TRBJ1-1; the table's D call, TRBD1, was not checked against the DNA. TRBV21-1 counts as a pseudogene. The CDR3 spans 17 residues. This chain's CDR3 is CASSKGWAKNENTEAFF. The CDR3 DNA reads TGTGCCAGCAGCAAAGGATGGGCGAAGAACGAGAACACTGAAGCTTTCTTT.

The chain uses TRBV7-2 and TRBJ2-1, with 8 nucleotides matching TRBD2. The germline gives CDR1 SGHTA, CDR2 FQGNSA. Trimming took 3 bases from V and 5 from J; bases not matched to a gene: 3. The CDR3 extends over 14 amino acids. The CDR3 nucleotides are TGTGCCAGCAGCTTTAGCGGGGCCAACAATGAGCAGTTCTTC. Amino acids: CASSFSGANNEQFF.

This sequence joins TRBV4-3 and TRBJ2-3, with D possibly TRBD2 on 6 matching bases. Trimming took 4 bases from V and 2 from J, leaving 13 bases between them. CDR3 length: 15 residues. The V gene's germline CDR1 is LGHNA and CDR2 YSLEER. DNA for the CDR3: TGCGCCAGCAGCCGAATACTAGCTTTCACAGATACGCAGTATTTT. Its protein is CASSRILAFTDTQYF.

The rearrangement links TRBV6-5 to TRBJ2-4, with TRBD2 as a possible D gene (5 bases). The CDR3 extends over 15 amino acids. Germline lookup yields CDR1 MNHEY and CDR2 SVGAGI. V dropped 3 bases and J dropped 4 bases, with 13 bases sitting between them. CDR3 protein: CASSYWESSKNIQYF. Here the CDR3 DNA reads TGTGCCAGCAGTTATTGGGAGTCCTCAAAAAACATTCAGTACTTC.

The chain is built from TRBV4-2 and TRBJ2-3; 7 bases map to TRBD1. Trimming took 0 bases from V and 4 from J; bases not matched to a gene: 10. From germline, CDR1 is LGHNA and CDR2 YNFKEQ. CDR3 length: 17 amino acids. The CDR3 sequence is CASSQDGTALGADTQYF. CDR3 DNA sequence: TGTGCCAGCAGCCAAGATGGGACAGCCCTAGGCGCAGATACGCAGTATTTT.

The V and J genes are TRBV6-5 and TRBJ1-2; no reliable D call. V lost 6 bases to trimming and J lost 4 bases, with 18 bases between them. The germline gives CDR1 MNHEY, CDR2 SVGAGI. The CDR3 covers 15 residues. CDR3 nucleotide sequence: TGTGCCAGCAGCCCTAGGGTGGGAGGCCCCTATGGCTACACCTTC. Protein product: CASSPRVGGPYGYTF.

V and J are TRBV9 and TRBJ2-1, with D tentatively TRBD2 (6 bases). V was shortened by 4 bases and J by 5 bases, with 13 bases between the two germline ends. The CDR3 has 14 amino acids. Germline-derived CDR1 and CDR2 are SGDLS and YYNGEE. The CDR3: CASSQRSGNNEQFF. The CDR3 DNA reads TGTGCCAGCAGCCAACGTAGCGGTAACAATGAGCAGTTCTTC.

V and J are TRBV2 and TRBJ2-1, with TRBD1 matching over 9 bases. CDR3 length: 16 residues. In germline, CDR1 is SNHLY, CDR2 FYNNEI. With V trimmed by 8 bases and J by 0 bases, 8 bases remained unmatched. This CDR3 reads CASGDLTGGSYNEQFF. The CDR3 nucleotides read TGTGCCAGCGGGGATCTGACAGGGGGCTCCTACAATGAGCAGTTCTTC.

The V call is TRBV4-2, the J call TRBJ2-5, with 7 bases fitting TRBD2. The end of the DNA fits TRBJ2-7 better, so the J call may be wrong. Germline V gives CDR1 LGHNA, CDR2 YNFKEQ. This CDR3 region has 18 residues. The CDR3 reads CASSQDKRGPENSYEQYF. The CDR3 nucleotides read TGTGCCAGCAGCCAAGATAAGCGGGGCCCTGAAAATTCCTACGAGCAGTACTTC.